A selection of T cell receptor beta chains follows, all from one sample in a study of spatial heterogeneity in lung cancer. TCRdb processed the 5' RACE reads anew with MiXCR; each CDR3 protein has one entry. In the table there are tens of thousands of distinct CDR3 sequences, roughly 7.4% of which are singletons. The sequencing here drew on PBMCs, taken at follow-up. The source of these receptors is a female donor with early-stage non-small cell lung cancer. The CDR3 runs from the conserved cysteine through the conserved F or W. D genes are given only for firm matches.

d_call,v_call,cdr3_aa
-,TRBV18,CASSPGGGNEKLFF
TRBD2,TRBV4-1,CASSPRFVQLAAQETQYF
-,TRBV5-4,CASSSVKGPGTDTQYF
TRBD2,TRBV7-8,CASSVRGRTSGGADTQYF
-,TRBV4-1,CASSPTPVPRADTQYF
TRBD2,TRBV11-2,CASSLTSGDTQYF
TRBD1,TRBV29-1,CSVSTGTNYGYTF
-,TRBV5-5,CASRYGSSYEQYF
-,TRBV5-5,CASSLPDSYYGYTF
TRBD1,TRBV20-1,CSASSQDRSRNAYNEQFF
TRBD2,TRBV27,CASSFSGVRDTQYF
-,TRBV20-1,CSAGETGLSDNEQFF
TRBD2,TRBV5-1,CASSPDLTSPNEQFF
-,TRBV6-6,CASSYGKYNEQFF
-,TRBV5-1,CASSLGVSSGSYNEQFF
-,TRBV12-3/TRBV12-4,CASSLTGGDTAEQFF
-,TRBV6-6,CASRADYGNTIYF
-,TRBV7-6,CASSPGINYGYTF
TRBD1,TRBV19,CASRKTGSGYNEQFF
TRBD1,TRBV5-1,CASSLGGTGKGEQYF
TRBD1,TRBV5-1,CASSRTGSGDTEAFF
TRBD2,TRBV12-3/TRBV12-4,CASRLLAVGGGEQFF
-,TRBV7-2,CASSPAGFRISPLHF
-,TRBV2,CASRAQGGYGYTF
-,TRBV28,CASSFSGSGNGDIQYF
-,TRBV12-3/TRBV12-4,CASSLNGWNRQYF
-,TRBV3-1,CASSPRPLYEQFF
-,TRBV7-2,CASSLPNRNYGYTF
TRBD1,TRBV12-3/TRBV12-4,CASSLLGRDRGQMSYGYTF
-,TRBV9,CASSGGRTSGELFF
-,TRBV20-1,CSAHNFRDGYTF
TRBD1,TRBV10-3,CAITDRAKGYTF
-,TRBV5-1,CASSSGTKNYGYTF
-,TRBV5-6,CASSWVDTQYF
-,TRBV2,CASRGQTSSYNSPLHF
-,TRBV24-1,CATSDANNEQFF
-,TRBV5-4,CASSPSSGNTIYF
-,TRBV5-1,CASSPFSGAREGTDTQYF
TRBD2,TRBV27,CASSLRLAGGNEQFF
-,TRBV19,CAVRSDGYDGYTF
-,TRBV10-3,CAISPATGKNRSYNEQFF
-,TRBV10-1,CASSGRLNTEAFF
-,TRBV7-9,CATDRQPRETQYF
-,TRBV29-1,CSVEGGTSKRAFF
-,TRBV12-3/TRBV12-4,CASRGGGSEAFF
-,TRBV28,CASINFGANVLTF
TRBD2,TRBV5-1,CASSLSLAGAPAGQETQYF
-,TRBV6-2/TRBV6-3,CASSTLGGGLYNEQFF
-,TRBV11-2,CASSLAGADTQYF
-,TRBV6-9,CASSYPVPSQLSGNTIYF
-,TRBV7-4,CASSLWGQPQHF
-,TRBV28,CASSLTPSANLQETQYF
-,TRBV28,CASRRGVSYNEQFF
TRBD1,TRBV25-1,CASSPQGVGTQYF
TRBD1,TRBV6-2/TRBV6-3,CASSNRGLLYGYTF
-,TRBV19,CGAGGYQPQHF
-,TRBV6-6,CANSPGTYGYTF
TRBD1,TRBV20-1,CSASRGELHQPQHF